These T cell receptor beta chains were read from a single sample in a study of lymphopenia after photon versus proton radiotherapy. Clones were read by immunoSEQ multiplex PCR, and TCRdb kept only the in-frame ones, dropping some. The table includes fewer than 50,000 clones, approximately 83% detected once. The sample consisted of peripheral blood, taken from a patient treated with photon-based radiotherapy. The receptors here all came from a man in his forties or fifties with gastric cancer. Both conserved end residues are part of each CDR3. D genes are given only for firm matches. Size is stated for part of the rows, as once, few or many counts, or as a class when the clone is expanded.

>TRBJ1-6|few|TRBD1|TRBV30
TGTGCCTGGGATACCGGGACAGAGAATTCACCCCTCCACTTT
CAWDTGTENSPLHF
>TRBJ1-4|NA|NA|TRBV7-9
TGTGCCAGCAGCTTAACAGACGAAAAACTGTTTTTT
CASSLTDEKLFF
>TRBJ1-1|NA|NA|TRBV7-9
TGTGCCAGCAGCTTAGCGCAAGGGGCGGGAAGCACTGAAGCTTTCTTT
CASSLAQGAGSTEAFF
>TRBJ2-7|NA|NA|TRBV20-1
TGCAGTCCAGGAGGTCAGGACTTC
CSPGGQDF
>TRBJ1-5|few|TRBD1|TRBV2
TGTGCCAGCAGTCCGGGACAGGGGATAGGGGCCCAGCATTTT
CASSPGQGIGAQHF
>TRBJ2-2|NA|TRBD1|TRBV11-3
TGTGCCAGCACTACGCCCGGGACAGAGGCCACCACCGGGGAGCTGTTTTTT
CASTTPGTEATTGELFF
>TRBJ1-5|few|NA|TRBV6-4
TGTGCCAGCAGTGCCTTCCCCCGGCATTTT
CASSAFPRHF
>TRBJ1-2|NA|TRBD1|TRBV6-5
TGTGCCAGCAGTTACGGGACAGGGGGCTATGGCTACACCTTC
CASSYGTGGYGYTF
>TRBJ2-5|NA|TRBD2|TRBV10-3
TGTGCCATCAGTGATCGGGGGGATGCAGAGACCCAGTACTTC
CAISDRGDAETQYF
>TRBJ2-5|NA|TRBD2|TRBV9
TGTGCCAGTGGACTAGCGGGGGGGCTGGACCCCCAGTACTTC
CASGLAGGLDPQYF
>TRBJ2-5|NA|TRBD2|TRBV4-2
TGTGCCAGCAGCCTTCAGAGACAGCGGGGGTCCCAAGAGACCCAGTACTTC
CASSLQRQRGSQETQYF
>TRBJ2-7|once|TRBD1|TRBV4-1
TGCGCCAGCAGCCAGCGGGACAGGGTGGACGAGCAGTACTTC
CASSQRDRVDEQYF
>TRBJ1-5|once|NA|TRBV27
TGTGCCAGCAGTTTATTGGTGGGTGACAAGTCTCACTCCCTCTGGAAAGATAATCAGCCCCAGCATTTT
CASSLLVGDKSHSLWKDNQPQHF
>TRBJ2-7|NA|TRBD1|TRBV9
TGTGCCAGCAGCCCCCGGACAGGGATTTCCTACGAGCAGTACTTC
CASSPRTGISYEQYF
>TRBJ1-5|NA|NA|TRBV27
TGTGCCAGCAGTCCAGGGGTAAGCAATCAGCCCCAGCATTTT
CASSPGVSNQPQHF
>TRBJ2-2|NA|NA|TRBV5-6
TGTGCCAGCAGCTTTGTATCCCCGTACACCGGGGAGCTGTTTTTT
CASSFVSPYTGELFF
>TRBJ2-3|few|NA|TRBV10-3
TGTGCCATCAGTGAGTCGACGGGGACTTCCGTTTTT
CAISESTGTSVF
>TRBJ2-3|NA|NA|TRBV9
TGTGCCAGCAGCCCCCAAGGGGGGATGGGGGATACGCAGTATTTT
CASSPQGGMGDTQYF
>TRBJ2-7|NA|TRBD1|TRBV9
TGTGCCAGCAGCCTAGGACAGGGCTCCTACGAGCAGTACTTC
CASSLGQGSYEQYF